The text below deals with one T cell receptor (beta chain). The target antigen is unknown. These data belong to a study of cytomegalovirus exposure and HLA in healthy donors. The CDR3 consists of 13 residues. Per germline, CDR1 LNHDA and CDR2 SQIVND (reference sequence). With 4 bases removed from V and 0 bases from J, the gap between germline ends came to 7 bases. Study-wide results and limits: The classifier was said to identify cytomegalovirus status with high specificity and sensitivity. An assumption of roughly uniform sequencing depth across donors underlay the presence/absence analyses.

The donors comprised healthy bone marrow donors. The PCR used 60 Vbeta and 13 Jbeta primers. Sequenced by immunoSEQ multiplex PCR; TCRdb stores in-frame clones only, minus some. Of 95,000 to 100,000 clones listed, approximately 85% were seen once; the top ten hold about 3.7%. V gene TRBV19 combines with J gene TRBJ2-7; D is ambiguous. The receptor was isolated from a man younger than 40 in good health and CMV-seronegative. Sequencing was done on a sample of PBMCs. The CDR3 DNA reads TGTGCCAGTAGTAATGGGCCCTCCTACGAGCAGTACTTC. This translates into CASSNGPSYEQYF.